The 19 T cell receptor beta chains given below trace back to one sample, sequenced in a study of control samples from healthy donors and cancer patients. This table comes from immunoSEQ multiplex PCR, and its TCRdb copy is limited to in-frame clones, with some not included. Altogether about 76,000 clones are present, roughly nine tenths being singletons, with the ten largest covering roughly a tenth. Material: PBMCs. The receptor set was obtained from a woman in her forties or fifties with colorectal cancer.

The rearrangement links TRBV4-1 to TRBJ2-3; TRBD1 or TRBD2 may be the D gene (6 bases each). The CDR3 totals 16 residues. V shed 2 bases and J shed 4 bases, with 16 bases lying between them. CDR1 is MGHRA and CDR2 is YSYEKL in the germline V gene. For the CDR3, the DNA is TGCGCCAGCAGCCAACAGAAGCGGAGGGGGGCAGATACGCAGTATTTT. Protein product: CASSQQKRRGADTQYF.

The chain couples TRBV7-2 to TRBJ1-2, with TRBD1 identical over 9 bases. V was clipped by 4 bases and J by 6 bases; unmatched bases: 9. The CDR3 is made up of 15 amino acids. CDR1 SGHTA and CDR2 FQGNSA come from the germline V gene. CDR3 nucleotide sequence: TGTGCCAGCAGCTCAGCCCCGGGACAGGGTAATGGCTACACCTTC. It translates to CASSSAPGQGNGYTF.

The rearrangement uses TRBV2 and TRBJ2-7; TRBD1 aligns across 11 bases. Trimming took 2 bases from V and 5 from J; bases not matched to a gene: 5. This CDR3 contains 15 residues. CDR1 and CDR2 from the germline V gene are SNHLY and FYNNEI. The CDR3 loop is CASSEPGQGDHEQYV. The CDR3 DNA reads TGTGCCAGCAGTGAACCGGGACAGGGGGACCACGAGCAGTACGTC.

This clone is a singleton in its sample. The chain uses TRBV3-1 (or the pseudogene TRBV3-2) and TRBJ1-6; possible D gene TRBD1, 6 bases. From germline, CDR1 is LGHDT and CDR2 YNNKEL (reference sequence). Trimming left V 4 bases short and J 7 bases short, with 20 bases between. This CDR3 is built from 17 residues. The CDR3 DNA sequence: TGTGCCAGCAGCCCCCATATTTCGGGGGCAGGGAATTCACCCCTCCACTTT. Translated: CASSPHISGAGNSPLHF.

A few counts support this clone. The chain uses TRBV27 and TRBJ2-7; 7 nucleotides agree with TRBD1. V shed 6 bases, J shed 5 bases, and the junction held 7 bases outside the gene matches. The CDR3 is 13 residues long. The germline V gene has CDR1 MNHEY and CDR2 SMNVEV (reference sequence). The CDR3: CASRKGAGNEQYV. The CDR3 DNA follows: TGTGCCAGCAGGAAGGGGGCGGGCAACGAGCAGTACGTC.

V and J are TRBV27 and TRBJ2-7; D is possibly TRBD2 (6 bases). Trimming took 2 bases from V and 7 from J, leaving 15 bases between them. This CDR3 region has 14 residues. The germline CDR1 and CDR2 sequences are MNHEY and SMNVEV (reference sequence). CDR3 region: CASSLTREVREQYV. The CDR3 nucleotides are TGTGCCAGCAGTTTAACCAGGGAGGTGCGAGAGCAGTACGTC.

This clone was observed a few times. This sequence joins TRBV13 and TRBJ2-3, with TRBD2 identical over 11 bases. Germline lookup yields CDR1 PRHDT and CDR2 FYEKMQ (reference sequence). Losses at the gene ends were 5 bases for V and 3 bases for J; bases not matched to a gene: 10. This CDR3 has 17 amino acids. CDR3 protein: CASSLLAGVRGTDTQYF. In nucleotides, the CDR3 is TGTGCCAGCAGCCTACTAGCGGGGGTGCGGGGGACAGATACGCAGTATTTT.

This chain uses TRBV27 with TRBJ1-5; D may be TRBD1 (6 bases). This CDR3 has 14 residues. Per the germline V gene, CDR1 is MNHEY and CDR2 is SMNVEV (reference sequence). The V gene lost 2 bases and the J gene lost 6 bases, with 11 bases spanning the gap. This CDR3 reads CASSLMGAGQPQHF. CDR3 in DNA: TGTGCCAGCAGTTTAATGGGGGCTGGTCAGCCCCAGCATTTT.

This chain uses TRBV6-1 with TRBJ1-2; TRBD1 agrees at 9 bases. The CDR3 is made up of 16 amino acids. The V segment lost 3 bases and the J segment 4 bases; nucleotides outside the gene matches: 9. The germline V gene encodes CDR1 MNHNS and CDR2 SASEGT. This CDR3 reads CASSDSRDRVFYGYTF. The CDR3 DNA reads TGTGCCAGCAGTGATAGCCGGGACAGGGTCTTCTATGGCTACACCTTC.

V and J are TRBV14 and TRBJ2-2, with TRBD1 matching 9 bases. The V gene's germline CDR1 is SGHDN and CDR2 FVKESK. The CDR3 extends over 14 amino acids. Unmatched junction bases numbered 7, after V lost 8 bases and J lost 6 bases. For the CDR3, the DNA is TGTGCCAGCCGGGACAGGGAAGGGTCCGGGGAGCTGTTTTTT. This sequence encodes CASRDREGSGELFF.

Of note for this clone: The junction differs from germline at one of its ends, possibly a read error. This chain joins TRBV6-2 or TRBV6-3 and TRBJ2-1; 10 bases line up with TRBD2. The CDR3 runs 17 residues. The germline CDR1 and CDR2 sequences are MNHEY and SVGEGT. CDR3 sequence reads: CASSHSILAGRVNEQFF. In DNA, the CDR3 is TGTGCCAGCAGTCACTCCATACTAGCGGGGAGGGTCAATGAGCAGTTCTTC.

The sample holds one count of this clone. V usage is TRBV7-2 and J usage is TRBJ1-6, with 7 nucleotides matching TRBD1. This CDR3 spans 14 amino acids. Germline CDR1 is SGHTA and CDR2 is FQGNSA. V was pared by 5 bases and J by 9 bases, with 7 bases of the junction left unmatched. This CDR3 is CASSPGQRGSPLHF. CDR3 DNA: TGTGCCAGCAGCCCGGGACAGAGGGGTTCACCCCTCCACTTT.

J is TRBJ1-1 and V is TRBV7-3, with D unclear. Looked up from germline, CDR1 is SGHTA and CDR2 is FQGTGA. V was cut by 5 bases and J by 1 base, with 11 bases left in between. The CDR3 has 14 residues. The CDR3 bases are TGTGCCAGCAGCACGGGCCCCGGGAACACTGAAGCTTTCTTT. Protein sequence: CASSTGPGNTEAFF.

V is TRBV30 and J is TRBJ1-2, with 7 positions matching TRBD1. Losses at the gene ends were 2 bases for V and 8 bases for J; bases not matched to a gene: 8. From germline, CDR1 is GTSNPN and CDR2 SVGIG (reference sequence). The CDR3 sequence is 13 residues long. This CDR3 reads CAWSLTGSEGYTF. CDR3 nucleotides: TGTGCCTGGAGTTTGACAGGGAGCGAGGGCTACACCTTC.

The chain has TRBV3-1 (or the pseudogene TRBV3-2) and TRBJ2-7, with 12 bases aligning to TRBD1. Trimming took 0 bases from V and 9 from J; bases not matched to a gene: 6. The germline CDR1 and CDR2 sequences are LGHDT and YNNKEL (reference sequence). The CDR3 sequence is 15 residues long. In DNA, the CDR3 is TGTGCCAGCAGCCAAGATCCGGGACAGGGGGCGAGGCAGTACGTC. Amino acid sequence: CASSQDPGQGARQYV.

Only one count was recorded for this clone. The CDR3 is CASSDRRGGPRGYTF. The CDR3, as DNA: TGTGCCAGCAGTGACAGGCGAGGGGGCCCTAGGGGCTACACCTTC. The gene calls are TRBV6-1 and TRBJ1-2; 7 bases fit TRBD1. The V segment lost 3 bases and the J segment 8 bases; nucleotides outside the gene matches: 12. The CDR3 is made up of 15 amino acids. Germline V lookup: CDR1 MNHNS, CDR2 SASEGT.

This CDR3 is CSAGGGKLFF. The CDR3, as DNA: TGCAGTGCCGGGGGGGGAAAACTGTTTTTT. This chain links TRBV20-1 with TRBJ1-4; D perhaps matches TRBD1 (5 bases). Trimming left V 6 bases short and J 10 bases short, with 9 bases between. Germline CDR1 and CDR2: DFQATT and SNEGSKA (reference sequence). This CDR3 comprises 10 residues.

V and J are TRBV5-1 and TRBJ1-5, with 12 bases matching TRBD1. The germline CDR1 and CDR2 sequences are SGHRS and YFSETQ. The CDR3 is 15 amino acids. V was clipped by 4 bases and J by 6 bases; unmatched bases: 5. As DNA, the CDR3 is TGCGCCAGCAGCCCCGGGACAGGGGGCGGTCAGCCCCAGCATTTT. Translated: CASSPGTGGGQPQHF.

The chain uses TRBV10-3 and TRBJ2-2; 10 nucleotides align to TRBD2. This CDR3 has 14 amino acids. V lost 4 bases, J lost 8 bases, and 4 bases stayed unmatched. From germline, CDR1 is ENHRY and CDR2 SYGVKD. The CDR3 region is CAISASGGLGELFF. CDR3 bases: TGTGCCATCAGTGCTAGCGGGGGTTTGGGGGAGCTGTTTTTT.